This is a list of T cell receptor beta chains from one sample in a study of T cells in Graves' hyperthyroidism and ophthalmopathy. TCRdb fed the multiplex PCR reads into MiXCR, producing one record per CDR3 protein. The profile shows roughly 630,000 distinct CDR3 sequences, 15% to 17% of them singletons. Sequencing was carried out using blood. These receptors were taken from a woman in her 30s with Graves' hyperthyroidism. The CDR3 runs from the conserved cysteine through the conserved F or W. For some rows the clone size is stated as once, few or many, or as a class when expanded; others skip it.

clone_size: many; j_call: TRBJ2-1; v_call: TRBV7-9; cdr3_aa: CASSFPKQGEQFF
clone_size: many; j_call: TRBJ2-3; v_call: TRBV7-2; cdr3_aa: CASSLVVPVRLVRDTQYF
clone_size: few; j_call: TRBJ2-1; v_call: TRBV10-3; cdr3_aa: CAISGSERYDANNEQFF
clone_size: -; j_call: TRBJ1-3; v_call: TRBV5-1; cdr3_aa: CASSLGDSPGNTIYF
clone_size: -; j_call: TRBJ2-1; v_call: TRBV18; cdr3_aa: CASSPPEGGQFF
clone_size: few; j_call: TRBJ2-1; v_call: TRBV29-1; cdr3_aa: CSVEGSWAGAIYNEQFF
clone_size: many; j_call: TRBJ1-2; v_call: TRBV2; cdr3_aa: CASSDLRGGYDGYTF
clone_size: many; j_call: TRBJ1-1; v_call: TRBV5-1; cdr3_aa: CASSLSAGANTEAFF
clone_size: few; j_call: TRBJ2-1; v_call: TRBV12-5; cdr3_aa: CASGLGGRGSSYNEQFF
clone_size: few; j_call: TRBJ2-2; v_call: TRBV29-1; cdr3_aa: CSVTGAGELFF
clone_size: -; j_call: TRBJ2-1; v_call: TRBV29-1; cdr3_aa: CSVPPGLAGVSYNEQFF
clone_size: few; j_call: TRBJ1-2; v_call: TRBV6-2/TRBV6-3; cdr3_aa: CASSTMNYGYTF
clone_size: many; j_call: TRBJ1-2; v_call: TRBV29-1; cdr3_aa: CSVETDRGLGYGYTF
clone_size: many; j_call: TRBJ2-1; v_call: TRBV28; cdr3_aa: CASSQGLYPGNEQFF